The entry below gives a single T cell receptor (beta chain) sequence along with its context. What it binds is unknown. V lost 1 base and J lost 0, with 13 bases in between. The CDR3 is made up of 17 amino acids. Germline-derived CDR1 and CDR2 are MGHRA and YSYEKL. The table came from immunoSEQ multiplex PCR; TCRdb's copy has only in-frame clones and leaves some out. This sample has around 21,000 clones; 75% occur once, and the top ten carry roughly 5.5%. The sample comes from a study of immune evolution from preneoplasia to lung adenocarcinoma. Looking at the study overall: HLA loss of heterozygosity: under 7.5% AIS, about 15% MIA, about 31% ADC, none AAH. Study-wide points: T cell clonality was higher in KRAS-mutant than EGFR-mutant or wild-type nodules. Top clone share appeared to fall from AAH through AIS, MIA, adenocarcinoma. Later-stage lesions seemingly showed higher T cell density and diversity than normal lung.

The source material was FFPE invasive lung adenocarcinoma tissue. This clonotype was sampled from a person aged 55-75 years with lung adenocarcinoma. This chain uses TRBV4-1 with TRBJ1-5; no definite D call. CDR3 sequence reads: CASSQVIWKDSNQPQHF. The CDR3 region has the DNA TGCGCCAGCAGCCAAGTTATCTGGAAGGATAGCAATCAGCCCCAGCATTTT.